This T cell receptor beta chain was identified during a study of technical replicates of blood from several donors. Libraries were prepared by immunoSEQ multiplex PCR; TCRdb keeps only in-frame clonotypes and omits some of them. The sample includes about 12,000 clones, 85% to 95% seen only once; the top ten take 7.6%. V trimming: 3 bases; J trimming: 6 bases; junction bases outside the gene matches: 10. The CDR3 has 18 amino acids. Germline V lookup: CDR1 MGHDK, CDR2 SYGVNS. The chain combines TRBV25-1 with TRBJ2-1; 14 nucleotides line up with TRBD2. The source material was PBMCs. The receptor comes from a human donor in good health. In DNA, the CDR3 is TGTGCCAGCAGTGAGCCGCCGGGACTAGCGGGAGCACGCAATGAGCAGTTCTTC. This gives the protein CASSEPPGLAGARNEQFF.